The 14 T cell receptor beta chains given below trace back to one sample, sequenced in a study of shared clonotypes between healthy human individuals. Sequenced by immunoSEQ multiplex PCR; TCRdb stores in-frame clones only, minus some. Among under 2,500,000 clones listed, approximately 94% were seen once. Specimen: naive CD4+ T cells sorted from blood. Subset specified: CD45RA+ positively selected. These receptors were obtained from a man aged 18 to 30 in good health.

This clone appeared a single time. The chain employs TRBV29-1 and TRBJ2-3; D unresolved. Per germline, CDR1 SQVTM and CDR2 ANQGSEA. Trimming cost V 4 bases and J 4 bases, with 3 bases left between them. The CDR3 is 10 residues long. The chain's CDR3 is CSVAPDTQYF. Here the CDR3 DNA reads TGCAGCGTTGCCCCAGATACGCAGTATTTT.

The genes are TRBV5-1 and TRBJ2-5; tentative D call: TRBD2 (5 bases). V was clipped by 1 base and J by 2 bases, with 12 bases between them. CDR1 and CDR2 (germline): SGHRS, YFSETQ. CDR3 length equals 15 residues. The CDR3 spells CASSLTAGVQETQYF. CDR3 nucleotide sequence: TGCGCCAGCAGCTTGACTGCGGGTGTTCAAGAGACCCAGTACTTC.

The chain carries TRBV9 and TRBJ2-1; weak D call: TRBD2 (5 bases). The CDR3 spans 16 residues. Per the germline V gene, CDR1 is SGDLS and CDR2 is YYNGEE. V dropped 0 bases and J dropped 2 bases, with 12 bases sitting between them. The CDR3: CASSVAGNVAYNEQFF. The CDR3 DNA is TGTGCCAGCAGCGTAGCCGGGAATGTTGCCTACAATGAGCAGTTCTTC. The whole variable domain, filled in from reference TRBV9 and TRBJ2-1, reads DSGVTQTPKHLITATGQRVTLRCSPRSGDLSVYWYQQSLDQGLQFLIQYYNGEERAKGNILERFSAQQFPDLHSELNLSSLELGDSALYFCASSVAGNVAYNEQFFGPGTRLTVL.

This clone was seen a few times. The chain is built from TRBV15 and TRBJ2-3, with D perhaps TRBD1 or TRBD2 (5 bases each). The germline gives CDR1 LNHNV, CDR2 YYDKDF (reference sequence). This CDR3 has 16 amino acids. V shed 3 bases and J shed 4 bases, with 17 bases lying between them. CDR3 nucleotides: TGTGCCACCAGCAGGGAGGCCCCCAGAGGGGCAGATACGCAGTATTTT. It is translated as CATSREAPRGADTQYF.

The rearrangement links TRBV19 to TRBJ1-6; tentatively, D is TRBD1 (6 bases). Trimming stripped 5 bases from V and 2 bases from J, with 19 bases between. Germline V CDR1 and CDR2: LNHDA, SQIVND (reference sequence). CDR3 size: 18 residues. The CDR3 DNA reads as TGTGCCAGTAGTCTCGGATTAGGACAGTTTACCTATAATTCACCCCTCCACTTT. It translates to CASSLGLGQFTYNSPLHF.

The chain couples TRBV27 to TRBJ2-7; D call uncertain. The germline CDR1 and CDR2 sequences are MNHEY and SMNVEV (reference sequence). The length of the CDR3 is 14 residues. The V end was cut by 6 bases, the J end by 6 bases, with 18 bases between. As DNA, the CDR3 is TGTGCCAGCAGGGGGTGGCATAGGGATACCGAGCAGTACTTC. Its protein product is CASRGWHRDTEQYF.

Notes on this clone: The sample carries other DNA sequences with the same CDR3. The rearrangement uses TRBV18 and TRBJ2-7; 7 bases agree with TRBD1. CDR1 and CDR2 from the germline V gene are KGHSH and LQKENI. V gave up 1 base and J gave up 4 bases; unmatched junction bases: 1. The CDR3 contains 13 residues. The CDR3 region has the DNA TGTGCCAGCTCACCACAGGGGGCGTACGAGCAGTACTTC. Translating gives CASSPQGAYEQYF.

The chain carries TRBV9 and TRBJ1-5; TRBD1 might be the D (5 bases). Germline-derived CDR1 and CDR2 are SGDLS and YYNGEE. Trimming cost V 1 base and J 7 bases, with 12 bases left between them. This CDR3 has 14 amino acids. CDR3 sequence reads: CASSVSGGEQPQHF. DNA for the CDR3: TGTGCCAGCAGCGTATCGGGGGGGGAGCAGCCCCAGCATTTT. Based on the CDR3 plus reference TRBV9 and TRBJ1-5, the full variable domain is DSGVTQTPKHLITATGQRVTLRCSPRSGDLSVYWYQQSLDQGLQFLIQYYNGEERAKGNILERFSAQQFPDLHSELNLSSLELGDSALYFCASSVSGGEQPQHFGDGTRLSIL.

The chain has TRBV7-2 and TRBJ2-3; D may be TRBD2 (6 bases). V dropped 3 bases and J dropped 0 bases, with 10 bases sitting between them. Germline V gives CDR1 SGHTA, CDR2 FQGNSA. This CDR3 is 15 amino acids long. CDR3 sequence (DNA): TGTGCCAGCAGCTTTGTCGGGGGAAGCACAGATACGCAGTATTTT. Translation gives CASSFVGGSTDTQYF.

The chain links TRBV4-1 to TRBJ2-5; 13 nucleotides agree with TRBD2. This CDR3 comprises 16 residues. Germline V CDR1 and CDR2: MGHRA, YSYEKL. J lost 7 bases, V lost 1 base, and 6 bases had no gene match. CDR3 amino acids: CASSQVGTSGVWTQYF. The CDR3 DNA is TGCGCCAGCAGCCAAGTTGGGACTAGCGGGGTTTGGACCCAGTACTTC.

This chain joins TRBV27 and TRBJ2-7, with D perhaps given as TRBD1 or TRBD2 (5 bases each). The length of the CDR3 is 14 residues. With 5 bases removed from V and 2 bases from J, the gap between germline ends came to 13 bases. Germline loops: CDR1 MNHEY, CDR2 SMNVEV (reference sequence). The CDR3 protein is CASSQGTGPYEQYF. The DNA for the CDR3 is TGTGCCAGCAGTCAAGGGACGGGCCCCTACGAGCAGTACTTC.

This CDR3 reads CAWSVIRASGEKLFF. The CDR3 DNA reads TGTGCCTGGAGTGTAATACGGGCATCCGGAGAAAAACTGTTTTTT. The rearrangement uses TRBV30 and TRBJ1-4; no definite D call. V dropped 0 bases and J dropped 8 bases, with 16 bases sitting between them. CDR1 is GTSNPN and CDR2 is SVGIG in the germline V gene (reference sequence). There are 15 residues in the CDR3.

This clone was detected only once. V gene TRBV7-9 combines with J gene TRBJ2-7, with D uncertain. Between the trimmed V and J ends, which lost 3 bases and 3 bases, there was a span of 18 bases. The CDR3 extends over 16 amino acids. Germline V lookup: CDR1 SEHNR, CDR2 FQNEAQ (reference sequence). CDR3 loop: CASSFLDSPVFYEQYF. The CDR3 nucleotides are TGTGCCAGCAGCTTCCTAGACTCGCCCGTTTTCTACGAGCAGTACTTC.

As regards this clone: The sample contains more than one DNA sequence encoding this CDR3. The gene calls are TRBV5-6 and TRBJ2-5; D unresolved. The CDR3 consists of 11 residues. From germline, CDR1 is SGHDT and CDR2 YYEEEE. Trimming pared 3 bases from V and 4 bases from J, leaving 4 bases between. The chain's CDR3 is CASSSLETQYF. CDR3 nucleotide sequence: TGTGCCAGCAGCTCTTTAGAGACCCAGTACTTC.